This TCR beta chain was captured by sequencing in a study of T cells of healthy individuals. CDR1 and CDR2 (germline): LGHDT, YNNKEL (reference sequence). Trimming stripped 0 bases from V and 0 bases from J, with 5 bases between. The CDR3 is 15 amino acids. Ten or more counts support this clonotype. MiXCR, applied by TCRdb to the 5' RACE reads, yields one record per CDR3 protein. This sample has 60,000 to 75,000 distinct CDR3 sequences, with 15% to 20% found just once. The clonotype was recovered from a human donor in good health. The V call is TRBV3-1, the J call TRBJ1-4; D is unclear. DNA for the CDR3: TGTGCCAGCAGCCAAGACCTTGCAACTAATGAAAAACTGTTTTTT. Its translation: CASSQDLATNEKLFF. Together with reference TRBV3-1 and TRBJ1-4, the CDR3 gives the full variable domain: DTAVSQTPKYLVTQMGNDKSIKCEQNLGHDTMYWYKQDSKKFLKIMFSYNNKELIINETVPNRFSPKSPDKAHLNLHINSLELGDSAVYFCASSQDLATNEKLFFGSGTQLSVL.